Below, 17 T cell receptor beta chains from the same sample are listed, as sequenced in a study of blood T cell repertoires in COVID-19. The method was immunoSEQ multiplex PCR; TCRdb's version includes in-frame clones alone and lacks a portion of them. The sample yields some 250,000 clones, about 86% seen once. Sequences were obtained from peripheral blood. The source is a woman aged 60-75 years with active or convalescent COVID-19.

Turning to this clone: Other DNA sequences in this sample translate to the same CDR3. The V gene is TRBV7-3, the J gene TRBJ2-5; 9 bases are shared with TRBD2. The CDR3 sequence is 14 residues long. Germline CDR1 SGHTA, CDR2 FQGTGA. V shed 5 bases and J 5 bases; nucleotides not matched to a gene: 6. The DNA of the CDR3 is TGTGCCAGCAGCCCGGGGCTAGCGGGGGAGACCCAGTACTTC. This gives the protein CASSPGLAGETQYF.

This clone occurred a few times. The genes are TRBV6-2 or TRBV6-3 and TRBJ2-2, with TRBD2 matching over 12 bases. Unmatched junction bases numbered 5, after V lost 3 bases and J lost 0 bases. From germline, CDR1 is MNHEY and CDR2 SVGEGT. CDR3 length equals 18 residues. The CDR3 spells CASSYWTSGAPNTGELFF. CDR3 in DNA: TGTGCCAGCAGTTATTGGACTAGCGGGGCCCCGAACACCGGGGAGCTGTTTTTT.

J is TRBJ1-6 and V is TRBV14, with 8 positions matching TRBD1. With 0 bases clipped from V and 10 bases from J, the junction kept 23 bases outside the gene matches. This CDR3 contains 21 residues. In germline, CDR1 is SGHDN, CDR2 FVKESK. The CDR3 DNA reads as TGTGCCAGCAGCCAAGATCGAGGGACAGGCAACATCCGCAGGCCGAAGTCACCCCTCCACTTT. Protein: CASSQDRGTGNIRRPKSPLHF.

This clone appeared many times. This chain links TRBV28 with TRBJ1-5; D may be TRBD1 (6 bases). The ends were cut back, 7 bases at V and 4 bases at J, with 14 bases in the middle. Germline V gene lookup returns CDR1 MDHEN and CDR2 SYDVKM. This CDR3 has 14 amino acids. CDR3 loop: CASTSRGRNQPQHF. DNA of the CDR3: TGTGCCAGCACCTCTAGGGGGAGAAATCAGCCCCAGCATTTT.

This chain links TRBV19 with TRBJ1-2; 9 bases agree with TRBD1. CDR3 length: 14 amino acids. V was clipped by 4 bases and J by 6 bases; unmatched bases: 6. Per the germline V gene, CDR1 is LNHDA and CDR2 is SQIVND (reference sequence). The CDR3 coding sequence is TGTGCCAGTAGTAAACCCGGGACAGGGAATGGCTACACCTTC. Its protein is CASSKPGTGNGYTF.

The chain is built from TRBV15 and TRBJ2-2, with D tentatively TRBD1 (6 bases). The CDR3 loop spans 14 amino acids. Germline V gene lookup returns CDR1 LNHNV and CDR2 YYDKDF (reference sequence). V lost 3 bases, J lost 6 bases, and 11 bases lay in between. The chain's CDR3 is CATSRRRGPGELFF. As DNA, the CDR3 is TGTGCCACCAGCAGGCGCAGGGGTCCCGGGGAGCTGTTTTTT.

V and J are TRBV14 and TRBJ2-1; TRBD2 matches at 8 bases. CDR3 length: 16 amino acids. The V segment lost 1 base and the J segment 6 bases; nucleotides outside the gene matches: 8. CDR1 SGHDN and CDR2 FVKESK come from the germline V gene. The CDR3 sequence is CASSQVPGGAVNEQFF. The DNA for the CDR3 is TGTGCCAGCAGCCAAGTCCCCGGGGGGGCGGTCAATGAGCAGTTCTTC.

This chain connects TRBV12-5 to TRBJ2-3; maybe TRBD2 (7 bases). The germline gives CDR1 LGHNT, CDR2 FRNRAP. Trimming took 1 base from V and 3 from J, leaving 11 bases between them. This CDR3 is built from 15 residues. CDR3 residues: CASGLGRGGTDTQYF. The CDR3, as DNA: TGTGCTAGTGGTTTGGGGAGGGGGGGAACAGATACGCAGTATTTT. The whole variable domain, remainder taken from reference TRBV12-5 and TRBJ2-3, is DARVTQTPRHKVTEMGQEVTMRCQPILGHNTVFWYRQTMMQGLELLAYFRNRAPLDDSGMPKDRFSAEMPDATLATLKIQPSEPRDSAVYFCASGLGRGGTDTQYFGPGTRLTVL.

The rearrangement uses TRBV4-1 and TRBJ2-2, with 8 bases aligning to TRBD1. This CDR3 is built from 16 residues. V lost 2 bases to trimming and J lost 5 bases; unmatched junction nucleotides: 7. From germline, CDR1 is MGHRA and CDR2 YSYEKL. CDR3: CASSQRTGIETGELFF. CDR3 DNA: TGCGCCAGCAGCCAAAGGACAGGGATAGAGACCGGGGAGCTGTTTTTT.

This rearrangement joins TRBV5-6 to TRBJ2-1, with TRBD2 identical over 13 bases. This CDR3 comprises 17 residues. V lost 4 bases to trimming and J lost 4 bases; unmatched junction nucleotides: 8. CDR1 is SGHDT, CDR2 YYEEEE, per germline. The CDR3 sequence: CASSAPGLAGSYNEQFF. CDR3 DNA: TGTGCCAGCAGCGCACCGGGACTAGCGGGGTCTTACAATGAGCAGTTCTTC.

The chain employs TRBV10-3 and TRBJ2-6; TRBD1 matches at 8 bases. Germline values: CDR1 ENHRY, CDR2 SYGVKD. There are 17 residues in the CDR3. J lost 0 bases, V lost 5 bases, and 6 bases had no gene match. CDR3 sequence reads: CAISFGQGGSGANVLTF. CDR3 in DNA: TGTGCCATCAGTTTCGGACAGGGTGGCTCTGGGGCCAACGTCCTGACTTTC.

The rearrangement links TRBV7-2 to TRBJ2-7; D is possibly TRBD2 (6 bases). The CDR3 consists of 14 residues. Germline V gene data show CDR1 as SGHTA and CDR2 as FQGNSA. V dropped 4 bases and J dropped 2 bases, with 12 bases sitting between them. CDR3 coding DNA: TGTGCCAGCAGCTGGGAAGCGGGTCCCTACGAGCAGTACTTC. Amino acids: CASSWEAGPYEQYF.

The chain carries TRBV5-1 and TRBJ2-7; D is uncertain. This CDR3 has 13 amino acids. Trimming took 0 bases from V and 2 from J, leaving 6 bases between them. Germline V CDR1 and CDR2: SGHRS, YFSETQ. CDR3 in amino acids: CASSLVQPYEQYF. The CDR3 region has the DNA TGCGCCAGCAGCTTGGTACAGCCCTACGAGCAGTACTTC.

The chain combines TRBV6-2 or TRBV6-3 with TRBJ2-1, with D unresolved. Between the trimmed V and J ends, which lost 6 bases and 8 bases, there was a span of 20 bases. The CDR3 runs to 15 residues. CDR1 and CDR2 (germline): MNHEY, SVGEGT. CDR3 in DNA: TGTGCCAGCAGCCCTCGGCGGAGTAGTGGATATGAGCAGTTCTTC. Its translation is CASSPRRSSGYEQFF.

The chain joins TRBV11-2 to TRBJ2-3; TRBD2 aligns across 10 bases. Trimming at V came to 2 bases and at J to 6 bases, leaving 11 bases not matched to a gene. Looked up from germline, CDR1 is SGHAT and CDR2 is FQNNGV. This CDR3 comprises 17 residues. The CDR3 region has the DNA TGTGCCAGCAGCTTAAGGGCTAGCGGGGGCCTGTCCGATACGCAGTATTTT. Translation gives CASSLRASGGLSDTQYF.

V gene TRBV2 combines with J gene TRBJ2-2; TRBD2 agrees at 7 bases. Germline values: CDR1 SNHLY, CDR2 FYNNEI. V was pared by 6 bases and J by 12 bases, with 7 bases of the junction left unmatched. CDR3 size: 12 residues. The CDR3, as DNA: TGTGCCAGCAGGTCGTGGGGGGGGAAGCTGTTTTTT. Amino acid sequence: CASRSWGGKLFF.

The CDR3, as DNA: TGTGCCTGGAGGCATTACAGGGACCTTGGATCACCCCTCCACTTT. Its translation is CAWRHYRDLGSPLHF. The chain has TRBV30 and TRBJ1-6; maybe TRBD1 (6 bases). The ends were cut back, 3 bases at V and 10 bases at J, with 19 bases in the middle. CDR1 GTSNPN and CDR2 SVGIG come from the germline V gene (reference sequence). The CDR3 loop spans 15 amino acids. The variable domain in full, completed from reference TRBV30 and TRBJ1-6, reads SQTIHQWPATLVQPVGSPLSLECTVEGTSNPNLYWYRQAAGRGLQLLFYSVGIGQISSEVPQNLSASRPQDRQFILSSKKLLLSDSGFYLCAWRHYRDLGSPLHFGNGTRLTVT.